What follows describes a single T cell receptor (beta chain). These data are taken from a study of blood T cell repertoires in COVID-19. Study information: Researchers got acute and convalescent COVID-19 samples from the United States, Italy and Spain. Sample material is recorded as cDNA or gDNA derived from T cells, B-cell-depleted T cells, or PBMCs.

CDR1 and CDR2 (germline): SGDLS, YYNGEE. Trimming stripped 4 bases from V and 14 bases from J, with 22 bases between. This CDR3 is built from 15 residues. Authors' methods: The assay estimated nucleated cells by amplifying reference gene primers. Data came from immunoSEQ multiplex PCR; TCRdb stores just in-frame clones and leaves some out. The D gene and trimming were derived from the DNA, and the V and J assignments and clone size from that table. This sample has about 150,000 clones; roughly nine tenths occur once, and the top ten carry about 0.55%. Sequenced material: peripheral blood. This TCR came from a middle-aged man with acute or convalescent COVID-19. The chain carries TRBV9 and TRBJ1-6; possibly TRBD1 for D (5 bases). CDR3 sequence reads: CASSPRGTAMGTLHF. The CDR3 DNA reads TGTGCCAGCAGCCCACGCGGGACGGCAATGGGGACCCTCCACTTT.